This TCR beta chain was captured by sequencing in a study of cytomegalovirus exposure and HLA in healthy donors. This clone came up once. The antigen is unknown. General observations from the study: Rare sequences made up most TCRs, while some public TCRs were found in many donors. Most of the CMV-associated TCR beta chains (in a later analysis) appeared to be HLA-restricted.

PCR was performed using 60 Vbeta and 13 Jbeta primers. Repertoires were generated with immunoSEQ multiplex PCR, while TCRdb's copy carries only in-frame clones and drops some. Of about 150,000 clones in the sample, around 84% were seen once. The CDR3 is 16 amino acids. Losses at the gene ends were 6 bases for V and 4 bases for J; bases not matched to a gene: 10. CDR1 and CDR2 from the germline V gene are SQVTM and ANQGSEA. The source material was PBMCs. This sequence was found in a woman aged 40-49 years in good health and CMV-seropositive. The V call is TRBV29-1, the J call TRBJ1-5, with 12 bases that match TRBD1. The CDR3 here is CSVSGTGGLGNQPQHF. DNA of the CDR3: TGCAGCGTCTCCGGGACAGGGGGCTTAGGTAATCAGCCCCAGCATTTT.